The present T cell receptor beta chain was sequenced within a study of blood T cell repertoires in COVID-19. Overall study context: Acute-phase and convalescent COVID-19 samples originated in the United States, Italy and Spain.

This CDR3 region has 13 residues. Germline values: CDR1 MDHEN, CDR2 SYDVKM. V was shortened by 8 bases and J by 3 bases, with 14 bases between the two germline ends. Original analysis: Nucleated cell counts were estimated from reference gene primer amplification. The repertoire was sequenced with immunoSEQ multiplex PCR; TCRdb's copy has only in-frame clones and lacks some. The DNA was the basis for D and trimming; V, J and clone size are from that table. Of 95,000 or so clones in the sample, about four fifths are singletons; the top ten hold roughly 18%. Sequences were obtained from peripheral blood. The chain is built from TRBV28 and TRBJ2-7; D ambiguous. The sequence was obtained from a woman older than 75 with active or convalescent COVID-19. The CDR3 DNA is TGTGCCAGCCTTGGCCCTGGTATCTACGAGCAGTACTTC. This translates into CASLGPGIYEQYF.